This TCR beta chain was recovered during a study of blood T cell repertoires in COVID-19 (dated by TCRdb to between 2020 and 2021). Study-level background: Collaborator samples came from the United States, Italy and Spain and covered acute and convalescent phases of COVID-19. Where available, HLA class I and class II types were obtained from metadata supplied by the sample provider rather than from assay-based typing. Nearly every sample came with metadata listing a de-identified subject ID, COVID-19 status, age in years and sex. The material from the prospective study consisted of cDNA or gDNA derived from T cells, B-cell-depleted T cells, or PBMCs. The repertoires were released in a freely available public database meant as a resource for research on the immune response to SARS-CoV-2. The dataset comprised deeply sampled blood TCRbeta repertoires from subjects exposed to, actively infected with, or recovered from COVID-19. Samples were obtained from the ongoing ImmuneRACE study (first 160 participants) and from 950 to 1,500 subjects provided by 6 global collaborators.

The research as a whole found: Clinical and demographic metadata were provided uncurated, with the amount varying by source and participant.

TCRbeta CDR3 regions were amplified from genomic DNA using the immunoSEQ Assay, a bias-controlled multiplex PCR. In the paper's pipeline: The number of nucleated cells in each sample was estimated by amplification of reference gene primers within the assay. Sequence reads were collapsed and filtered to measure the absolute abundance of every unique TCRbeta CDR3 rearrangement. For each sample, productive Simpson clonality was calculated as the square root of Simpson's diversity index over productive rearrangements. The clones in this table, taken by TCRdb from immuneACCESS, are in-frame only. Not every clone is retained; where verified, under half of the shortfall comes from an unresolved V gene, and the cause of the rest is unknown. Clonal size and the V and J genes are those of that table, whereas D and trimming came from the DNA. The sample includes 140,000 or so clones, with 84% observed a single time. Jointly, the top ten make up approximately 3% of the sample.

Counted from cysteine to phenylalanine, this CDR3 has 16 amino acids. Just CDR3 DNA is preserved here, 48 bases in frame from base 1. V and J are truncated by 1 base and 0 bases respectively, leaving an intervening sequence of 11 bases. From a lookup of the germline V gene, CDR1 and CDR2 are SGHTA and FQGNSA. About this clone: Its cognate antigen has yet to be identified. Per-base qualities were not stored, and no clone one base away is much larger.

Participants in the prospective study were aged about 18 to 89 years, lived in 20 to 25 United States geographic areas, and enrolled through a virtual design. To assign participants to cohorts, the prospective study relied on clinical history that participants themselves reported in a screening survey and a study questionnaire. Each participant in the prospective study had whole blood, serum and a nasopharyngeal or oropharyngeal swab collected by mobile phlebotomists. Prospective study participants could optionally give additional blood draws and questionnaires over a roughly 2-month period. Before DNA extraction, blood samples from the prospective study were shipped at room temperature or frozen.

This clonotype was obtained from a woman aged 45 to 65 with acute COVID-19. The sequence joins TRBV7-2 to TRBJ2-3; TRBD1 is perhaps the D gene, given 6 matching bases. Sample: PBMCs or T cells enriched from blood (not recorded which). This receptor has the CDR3 CASSLEWGRSTDTQYF. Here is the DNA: TGTGCCAGCAGCTTAGAGTGGGGGCGGAGCACAGATACGCAGTATTTT.